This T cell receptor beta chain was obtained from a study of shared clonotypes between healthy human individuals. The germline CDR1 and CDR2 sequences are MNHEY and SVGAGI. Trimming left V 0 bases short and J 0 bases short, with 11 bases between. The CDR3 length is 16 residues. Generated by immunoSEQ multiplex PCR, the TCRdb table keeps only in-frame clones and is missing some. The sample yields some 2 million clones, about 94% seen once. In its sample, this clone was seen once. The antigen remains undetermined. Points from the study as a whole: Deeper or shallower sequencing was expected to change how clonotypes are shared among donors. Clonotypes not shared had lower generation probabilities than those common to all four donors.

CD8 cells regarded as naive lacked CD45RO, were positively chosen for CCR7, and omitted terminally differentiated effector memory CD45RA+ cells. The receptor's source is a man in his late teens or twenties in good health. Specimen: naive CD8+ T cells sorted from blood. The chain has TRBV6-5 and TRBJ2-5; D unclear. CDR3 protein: CASSYSNSEYQETQYF. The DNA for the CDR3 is TGTGCCAGCAGTTACTCGAATTCGGAGTACCAAGAGACCCAGTACTTC.